This TCR beta chain was captured by sequencing in a study of blood T cell repertoires in COVID-19. Study-level background: PBMCs, B-cell-depleted T cells, or T cells provided the cDNA or gDNA that made up the material.

V was clipped by 6 bases and J by 5 bases; unmatched bases: 7. The CDR3 is 14 amino acids. Looked up from germline, CDR1 is MNHEY and CDR2 is SVGAGI. Clones were sequenced by immunoSEQ multiplex PCR, and TCRdb holds only the in-frame ones, with some missing. In the table there are about 110,000 clones, approximately 87% of which are singletons. The sequence derives from a woman aged 50 to 60 with acute or convalescent COVID-19. The sample was peripheral blood. The genes are TRBV6-5 and TRBJ2-5, with 9 bases fitting TRBD2. Written as DNA, the CDR3 is TGTGCCAGCAGGAAAGCGGGGGGAGCGGAGACCCAGTACTTC. Translating gives CASRKAGGAETQYF.